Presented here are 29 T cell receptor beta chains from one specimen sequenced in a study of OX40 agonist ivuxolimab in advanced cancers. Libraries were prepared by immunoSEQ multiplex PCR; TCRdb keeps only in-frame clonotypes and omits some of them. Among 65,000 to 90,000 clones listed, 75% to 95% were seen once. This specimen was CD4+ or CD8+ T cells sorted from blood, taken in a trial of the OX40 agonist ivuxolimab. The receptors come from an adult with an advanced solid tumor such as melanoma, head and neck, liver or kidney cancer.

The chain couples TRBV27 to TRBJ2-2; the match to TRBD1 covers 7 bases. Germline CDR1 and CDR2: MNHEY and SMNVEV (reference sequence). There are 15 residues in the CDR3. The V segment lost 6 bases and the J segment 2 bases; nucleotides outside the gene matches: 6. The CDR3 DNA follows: TGTGCCAGCAGGAGAGACAGGGTCAACACCGGGGAGCTGTTTTTT. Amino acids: CASRRDRVNTGELFF.

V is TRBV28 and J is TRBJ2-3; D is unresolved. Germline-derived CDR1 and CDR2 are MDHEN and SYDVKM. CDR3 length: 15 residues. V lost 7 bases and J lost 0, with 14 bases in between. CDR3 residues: CASTFLLRSTDTQYF. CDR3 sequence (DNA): TGTGCCAGCACCTTCCTTCTGCGAAGCACAGATACGCAGTATTTT.

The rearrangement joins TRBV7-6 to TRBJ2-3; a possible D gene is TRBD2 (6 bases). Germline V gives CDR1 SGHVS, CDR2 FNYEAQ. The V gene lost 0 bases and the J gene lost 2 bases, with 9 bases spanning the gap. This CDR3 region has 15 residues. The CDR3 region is CASSLATSHTDTQYF. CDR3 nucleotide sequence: TGTGCCAGCAGCTTAGCCACTAGCCACACAGATACGCAGTATTTT.

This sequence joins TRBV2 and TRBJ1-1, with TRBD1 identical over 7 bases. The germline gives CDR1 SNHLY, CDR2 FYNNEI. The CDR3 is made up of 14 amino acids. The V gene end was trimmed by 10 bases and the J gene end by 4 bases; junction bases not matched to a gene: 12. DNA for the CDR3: TGTGCCACCCGACAGGGCATACCAGGCACTGAAGCTTTCTTT. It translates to CATRQGIPGTEAFF.

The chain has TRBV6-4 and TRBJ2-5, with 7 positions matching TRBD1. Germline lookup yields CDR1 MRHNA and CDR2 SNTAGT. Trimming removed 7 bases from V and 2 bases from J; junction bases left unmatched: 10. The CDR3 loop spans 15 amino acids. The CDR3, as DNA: TGTGCCAGCATCCCCAGGGGGAGCGGACAAGAGACCCAGTACTTC. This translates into CASIPRGSGQETQYF.

The CDR3 coding sequence is TGTGCCAGCAGCCGCACTGAAAGGCAGCCCCAGCATTTT. Its translation: CASSRTERQPQHF. The rearrangement joins TRBV6-5 to TRBJ1-5; D gene unclear. V was trimmed by 6 bases and J by 7 bases, leaving 13 bases between them. Germline-derived CDR1 and CDR2 are MNHEY and SVGAGI. The length of the CDR3 is 13 residues.

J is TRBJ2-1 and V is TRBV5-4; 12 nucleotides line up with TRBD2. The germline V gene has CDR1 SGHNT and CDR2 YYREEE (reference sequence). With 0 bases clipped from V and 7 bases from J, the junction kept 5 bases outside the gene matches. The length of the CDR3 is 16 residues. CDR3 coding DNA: TGTGCCAGCAGCTTGGCCGGGACTAGCGGGTGGAATGAGCAGTTCTTC. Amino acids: CASSLAGTSGWNEQFF. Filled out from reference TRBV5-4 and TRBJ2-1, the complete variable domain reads ETGVTQSPTHLIKTRGQQVTLRCSSQSGHNTVSWYQQALGQGPQFIFQYYREEENGRGNFPPRFSGLQFPNYSSELNVNALELDDSALYLCASSLAGTSGWNEQFFGPGTRLTVL.

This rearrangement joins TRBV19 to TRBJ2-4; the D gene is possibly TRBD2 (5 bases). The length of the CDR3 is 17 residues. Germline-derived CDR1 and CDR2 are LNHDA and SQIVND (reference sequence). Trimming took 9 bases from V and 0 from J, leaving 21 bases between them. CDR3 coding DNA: TGTGCCAGCTCCCGGGAACAAACACTTCTAGCCAAAAACATTCAGTACTTC. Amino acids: CASSREQTLLAKNIQYF.

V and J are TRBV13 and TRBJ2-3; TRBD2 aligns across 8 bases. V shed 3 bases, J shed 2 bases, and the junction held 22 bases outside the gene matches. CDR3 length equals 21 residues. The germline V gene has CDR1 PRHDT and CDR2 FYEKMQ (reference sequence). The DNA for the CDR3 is TGTGCCAGCAGCTTTTCAGCCCGATTGACGGAGCGGGAGTTCCCCACAGATACGCAGTATTTT. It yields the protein CASSFSARLTEREFPTDTQYF.

The CDR3 protein is CASSPSDRRVTEAFF. The DNA for the CDR3 is TGTGCCAGCAGCCCGTCGGACAGAAGGGTCACTGAAGCTTTCTTT. The gene calls are TRBV7-2 and TRBJ1-1; perhaps TRBD1 as D (6 bases). Germline V gene data show CDR1 as SGHTA and CDR2 as FQGNSA. This CDR3 spans 15 amino acids. The V end was cut by 5 bases, the J end by 4 bases, with 17 bases between.

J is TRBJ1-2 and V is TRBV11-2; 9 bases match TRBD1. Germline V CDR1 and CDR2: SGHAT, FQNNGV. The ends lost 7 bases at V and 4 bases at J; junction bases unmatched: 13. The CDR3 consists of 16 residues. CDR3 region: CASTQIPTGGTYGYTF. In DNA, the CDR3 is TGTGCCAGCACCCAAATACCGACAGGGGGTACCTATGGCTACACCTTC.

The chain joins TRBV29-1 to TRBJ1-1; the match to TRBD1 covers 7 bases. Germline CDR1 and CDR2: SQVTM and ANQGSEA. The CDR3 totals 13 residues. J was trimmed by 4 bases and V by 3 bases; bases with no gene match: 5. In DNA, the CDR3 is TGCAGCGTTGACAGGGGGTCGGTCACTGAAGCTTTCTTT. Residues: CSVDRGSVTEAFF.

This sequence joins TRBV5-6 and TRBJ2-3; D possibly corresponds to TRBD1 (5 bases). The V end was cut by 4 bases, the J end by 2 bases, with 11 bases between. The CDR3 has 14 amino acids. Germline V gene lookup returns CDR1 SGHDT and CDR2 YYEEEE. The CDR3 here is CASSPGFPTDTQYF. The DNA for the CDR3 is TGTGCCAGCAGCCCAGGGTTTCCCACAGATACGCAGTATTTT.

CDR3 sequence reads: CASSLDGVFGYTF. Written as DNA, the CDR3 is TGTGCCAGCAGCTTAGACGGAGTATTTGGCTACACCTTC. The gene calls are TRBV7-9 and TRBJ1-2; D call uncertain. V was cut by 1 base and J by 7 bases, with 10 bases left in between. Per germline, CDR1 SEHNR and CDR2 FQNEAQ (reference sequence). This CDR3 has 13 residues.

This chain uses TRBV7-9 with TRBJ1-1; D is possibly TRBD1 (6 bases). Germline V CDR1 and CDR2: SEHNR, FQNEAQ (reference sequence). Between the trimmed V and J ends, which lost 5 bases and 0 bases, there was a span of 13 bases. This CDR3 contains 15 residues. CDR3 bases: TGTGCCAGCAGCATCGGGGGCGCCATGAACACTGAAGCTTTCTTT. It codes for CASSIGGAMNTEAFF.

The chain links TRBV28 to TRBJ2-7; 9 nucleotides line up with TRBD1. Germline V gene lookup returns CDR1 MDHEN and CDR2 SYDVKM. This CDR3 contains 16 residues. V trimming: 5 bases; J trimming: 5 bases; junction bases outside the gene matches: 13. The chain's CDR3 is CASSHPPGTGSHEQYF. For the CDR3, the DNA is TGTGCCAGCAGTCACCCACCCGGGACAGGGTCTCACGAGCAGTACTTC.

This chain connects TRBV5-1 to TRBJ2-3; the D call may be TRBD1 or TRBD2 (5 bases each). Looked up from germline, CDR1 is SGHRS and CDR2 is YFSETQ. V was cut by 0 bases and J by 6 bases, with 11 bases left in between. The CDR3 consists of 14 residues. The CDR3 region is CASSLAGPSDTQYF. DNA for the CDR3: TGCGCCAGCAGCTTGGCGGGGCCGTCCGATACGCAGTATTTT. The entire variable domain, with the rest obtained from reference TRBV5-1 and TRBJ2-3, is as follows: KAGVTQTPRYLIKTRGQQVTLSCSPISGHRSVSWYQQTPGQGLQFLFEYFSETQRNKGNFPGRFSGRQFSNSRSEMNVSTLELGDSALYLCASSLAGPSDTQYFGPGTRLTVL.

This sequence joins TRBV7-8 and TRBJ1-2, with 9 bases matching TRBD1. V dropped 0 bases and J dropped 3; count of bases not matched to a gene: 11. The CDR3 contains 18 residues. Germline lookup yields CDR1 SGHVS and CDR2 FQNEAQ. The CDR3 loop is CASSLARTGVGDHYGYTF. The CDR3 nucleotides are TGTGCCAGCAGCTTAGCAAGGACAGGGGTGGGGGATCACTATGGCTACACCTTC.

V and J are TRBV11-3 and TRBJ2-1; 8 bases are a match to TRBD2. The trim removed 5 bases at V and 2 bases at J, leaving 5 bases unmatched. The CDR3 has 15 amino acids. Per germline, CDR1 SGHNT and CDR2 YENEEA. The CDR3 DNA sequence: TGTGCCAGCAGCCCCGGGCGGGAGGCCTACAATGAGCAGTTCTTC. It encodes CASSPGREAYNEQFF.

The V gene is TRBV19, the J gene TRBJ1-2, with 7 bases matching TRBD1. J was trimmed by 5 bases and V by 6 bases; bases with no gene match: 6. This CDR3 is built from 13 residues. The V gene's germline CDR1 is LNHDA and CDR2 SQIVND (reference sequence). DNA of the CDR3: TGTGCCAGTAGGGACGACAGGGAGTATGGCTACACCTTC. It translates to CASRDDREYGYTF.

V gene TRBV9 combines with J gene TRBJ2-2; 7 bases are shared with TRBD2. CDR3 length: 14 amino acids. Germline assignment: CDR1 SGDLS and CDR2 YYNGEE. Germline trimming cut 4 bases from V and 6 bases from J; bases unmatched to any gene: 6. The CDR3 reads CASSKTREAGELFF. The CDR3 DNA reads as TGTGCCAGCAGCAAAACTCGGGAGGCCGGGGAGCTGTTTTTT.

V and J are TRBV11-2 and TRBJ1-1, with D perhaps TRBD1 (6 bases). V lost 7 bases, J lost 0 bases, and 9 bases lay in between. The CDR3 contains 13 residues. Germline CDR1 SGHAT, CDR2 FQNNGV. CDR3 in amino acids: CASTGQLNTEAFF. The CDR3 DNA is TGTGCCAGCACTGGACAGTTGAACACTGAAGCTTTCTTT.

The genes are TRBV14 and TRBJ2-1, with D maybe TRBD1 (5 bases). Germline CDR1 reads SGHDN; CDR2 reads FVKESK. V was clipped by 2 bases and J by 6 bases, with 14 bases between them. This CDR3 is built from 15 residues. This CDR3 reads CASSQIGQGRNEQFF. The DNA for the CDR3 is TGTGCCAGCAGCCAAATAGGTCAGGGCCGCAATGAGCAGTTCTTC.

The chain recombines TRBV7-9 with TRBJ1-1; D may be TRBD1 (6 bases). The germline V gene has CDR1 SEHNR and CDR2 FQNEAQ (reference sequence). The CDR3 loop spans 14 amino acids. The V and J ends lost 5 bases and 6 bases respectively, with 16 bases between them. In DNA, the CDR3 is TGTGCCAGCAGCCCCCAGCAGGGGAATGCTGAAGCTTTCTTT. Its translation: CASSPQQGNAEAFF.

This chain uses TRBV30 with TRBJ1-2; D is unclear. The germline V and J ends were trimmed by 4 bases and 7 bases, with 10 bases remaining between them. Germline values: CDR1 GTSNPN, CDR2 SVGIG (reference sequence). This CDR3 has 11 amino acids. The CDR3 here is CAWMALRGYTF. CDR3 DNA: TGTGCCTGGATGGCCCTCCGTGGCTACACCTTC.

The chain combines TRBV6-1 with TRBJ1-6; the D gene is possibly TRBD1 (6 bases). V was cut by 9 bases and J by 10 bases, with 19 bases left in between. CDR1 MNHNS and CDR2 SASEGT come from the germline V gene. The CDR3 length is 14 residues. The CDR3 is CASLLGDTQSPLHF. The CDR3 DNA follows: TGTGCCAGTTTATTAGGGGACACCCAATCACCCCTCCACTTT.

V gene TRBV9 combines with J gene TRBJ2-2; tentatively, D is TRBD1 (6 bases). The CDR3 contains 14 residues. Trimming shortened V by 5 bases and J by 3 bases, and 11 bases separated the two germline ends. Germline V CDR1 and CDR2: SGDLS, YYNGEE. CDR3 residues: CASRGRGDTGELFF. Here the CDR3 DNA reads TGTGCCAGCAGGGGCAGGGGTGACACCGGGGAGCTGTTTTTT.

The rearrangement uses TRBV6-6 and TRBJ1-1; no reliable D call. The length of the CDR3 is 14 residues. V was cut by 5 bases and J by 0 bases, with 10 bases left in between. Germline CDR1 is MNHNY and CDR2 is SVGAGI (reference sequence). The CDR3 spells CASSPRLMNTEAFF. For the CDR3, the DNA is TGTGCCAGCAGTCCTCGGTTGATGAACACTGAAGCTTTCTTT.

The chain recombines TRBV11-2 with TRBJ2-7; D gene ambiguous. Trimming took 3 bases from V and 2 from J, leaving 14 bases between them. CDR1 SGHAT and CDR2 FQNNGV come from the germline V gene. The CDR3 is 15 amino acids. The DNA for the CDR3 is TGTGCCAGCAGCTTTGAAAGAGTTGGAACCTACGAGCAGTACTTC. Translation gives CASSFERVGTYEQYF.